A selection of T cell receptor beta chains follows, all from one sample in a study of early T cells in non-severe SARS-CoV-2 infection. TCRdb re-called the 5' RACE reads with MiXCR, one entry per CDR3 protein. This table holds 79,000 or so distinct CDR3 sequences, roughly 13% found once. Sequencing was carried out using whole blood. All receptors come from an adult who was a healthcare worker with PCR-confirmed SARS-CoV-2 infection or an uninfected control (not recorded which). The CDR3 runs from the conserved cysteine through the conserved F or W. Fields, in order: J gene, clone size, D gene, V gene, CDR3 protein, CDR3 DNA. The D gene is left open where the match is weak. Clone size is stated in some rows and not others, as once, few, many or a class when expanded.

j_gene: TRBJ2-1; abundance: few; d_gene: TRBD2; v_gene: TRBV14; CDR3aa: CASSPQRGGSEQFF; CDR3nt: TGTGCCAGCAGCCCACAGCGGGGGGGCTCTGAGCAGTTCTTC
j_gene: TRBJ1-1; abundance: few; d_gene: NA; v_gene: TRBV7-9; CDR3aa: CASSLEGAEAFF; CDR3nt: TGTGCCAGCAGCTTAGAAGGGGCCGAAGCTTTCTTT
j_gene: TRBJ1-2; abundance: NA; d_gene: NA; v_gene: TRBV2; CDR3aa: CASSRPRDGYTF; CDR3nt: TGTGCCAGCAGTCGGCCCAGAGATGGCTACACCTTC
j_gene: TRBJ2-2; abundance: few; d_gene: NA; v_gene: TRBV5-1; CDR3aa: CASSLAPLTGELFF; CDR3nt: TGCGCCAGCAGCTTGGCTCCTCTGACCGGGGAGCTGTTTTTT
j_gene: TRBJ2-1; abundance: many; d_gene: NA; v_gene: TRBV28; CDR3aa: CASRTLLSYNEQFF; CDR3nt: TGTGCCAGCAGGACTCTACTCTCCTACAATGAGCAGTTCTTC
j_gene: TRBJ2-2; abundance: many; d_gene: TRBD2; v_gene: TRBV13; CDR3aa: CASSHGLARDTGELFF; CDR3nt: TGTGCCAGCAGCCACGGACTAGCGCGAGATACCGGGGAGCTGTTTTTT
j_gene: TRBJ2-5; abundance: many; d_gene: NA; v_gene: TRBV6-6; CDR3aa: CATRGLQETQYF; CDR3nt: TGTGCCACCAGGGGACTTCAAGAGACCCAGTACTTC
j_gene: TRBJ2-2; abundance: NA; d_gene: TRBD2; v_gene: TRBV27; CDR3aa: CASADPLAVGELFF; CDR3nt: TGTGCCAGTGCTGATCCGCTAGCGGTCGGGGAGCTGTTTTTT
j_gene: TRBJ2-3; abundance: many; d_gene: TRBD2; v_gene: TRBV20-1; CDR3aa: CSARDLGGLAGGLDTQYF; CDR3nt: TGCAGTGCTAGAGATCTTGGAGGACTAGCGGGGGGGCTAGATACGCAGTATTTT
j_gene: TRBJ2-7; abundance: NA; d_gene: NA; v_gene: TRBV29-1; CDR3aa: CSVRAGAVYEQYF; CDR3nt: TGCAGCGTTCGAGCGGGTGCAGTCTACGAGCAGTACTTC
j_gene: TRBJ2-7; abundance: NA; d_gene: NA; v_gene: TRBV3-1; CDR3aa: CASSLQTGNEQYF; CDR3nt: TGTGCCAGCAGCTTACAGACAGGTAACGAGCAGTACTTC
j_gene: TRBJ2-2; abundance: NA; d_gene: NA; v_gene: TRBV7-2; CDR3aa: CASSLGVRSIRTNTGELFF; CDR3nt: TGTGCCAGCAGCTTAGGGGTCAGATCTATACGAACGAACACCGGGGAGCTGTTTTTT